Sequencing of this TCR beta chain was carried out in a study of cytomegalovirus exposure and HLA in healthy donors. Study-level points and caveats: Donors belonging to an Asian-associated ancestry cluster reportedly showed fewer N-insertions in productive TCRs than the roughly 680-donor mean, according to what a later analysis found. Common viral pathogens (according to a later analysis) appeared linked to several of the most significant clusters. Differences between HLA loci emerged in a later analysis of TCR association rates, with DRB1 most and HLA-C fewest.

Donors had nominal health at sampling but likely had unrecorded immune exposures. A word on this clone: Its antigen is not known.

From germline, CDR1 is MDHEN and CDR2 SYDVKM. The CDR3 contains 15 residues. Trimming pared 6 bases from V and 2 bases from J, leaving 14 bases between. The PCR contained 60 Vbeta and 13 Jbeta primers. Only in-frame clones appear in the TCRdb table, and some are missing; sequencing was by immunoSEQ multiplex PCR. The table records 170,000 or so clones, roughly three quarters of them present only once. Sequencing was performed on PBMCs. This chain uses TRBV28 with TRBJ2-1; tentatively, D is TRBD1 (5 bases). The sequence came from a male donor in good health and CMV-seronegative. The CDR3 nucleotides are TGTGCCAGCAGACTTGGGGCTCCAACCTACAATGAGCAGTTCTTC. Protein product: CASRLGAPTYNEQFF.